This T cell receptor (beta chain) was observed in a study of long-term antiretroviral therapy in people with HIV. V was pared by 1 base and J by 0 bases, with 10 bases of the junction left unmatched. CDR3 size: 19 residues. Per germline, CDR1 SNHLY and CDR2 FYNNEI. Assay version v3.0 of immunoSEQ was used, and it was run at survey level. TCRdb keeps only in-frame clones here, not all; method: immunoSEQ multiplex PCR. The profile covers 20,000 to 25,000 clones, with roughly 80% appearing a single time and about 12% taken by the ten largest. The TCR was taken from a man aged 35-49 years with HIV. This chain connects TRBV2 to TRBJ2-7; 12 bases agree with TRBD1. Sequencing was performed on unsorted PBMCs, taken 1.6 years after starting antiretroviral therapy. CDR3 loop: CASSEGGTGGHSGSYEQYF. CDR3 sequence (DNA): TGTGCCAGCAGTGAAGGCGGGACAGGGGGCCATTCGGGCTCCTACGAGCAGTACTTC.